The clone carrying this T cell receptor (beta chain) has only a few counts. Its antigen is still unknown. This entry is derived from a study of blood T cells in healthy people across ages. A second PCR of 7 to 11 cycles used a sample-barcoded 5' primer and a J-beta primer mix. Via MiXCR, TCRdb re-called the 5' RACE reads, giving one row per CDR3 protein. Among about a million distinct CDR3 sequences listed, just over 50% were seen once. The study, taken as a whole, reports: Researchers said unsorted PBMCs prevented a conclusive naive versus antigen-experienced comparison. Among T cells, TCR beta diversity per million cells dropped roughly linearly as age rose. Whereas aged donors had fewer naive CD4+ cells, long-lived donors had more of them and higher diversity.

CDR3 length equals 15 residues. Trimming took 4 bases from V and 4 from J, leaving 16 bases between them. The germline CDR1 and CDR2 sequences are LGHNA and YSLEER. Sequenced input: blood. This TCR derives from a woman in her sixties in good health. V gene TRBV4-3 combines with J gene TRBJ1-1; D may be TRBD1 (6 bases). The CDR3 bases are TGCGCCAGCAGCCCAACAGGGACGCCGACCACTGAAGCTTTCTTT. Its translation: CASSPTGTPTTEAFF.